This T cell receptor (beta chain) came from a study of T cells in Graves' hyperthyroidism and ophthalmopathy. From RNA transcripts, TCR beta CDR3 regions were amplified. HTBI primers drove first-round RT-PCR of the TCR CDR3. TCRdb called the multiplex PCR reads again in MiXCR, with one record for every CDR3 protein. The data contain about 640,000 distinct CDR3 sequences, around 21% of them singletons. CDR3 length equals 13 residues. The V gene end was trimmed by 11 bases and the J gene end by 2 bases; junction bases not matched to a gene: 9. Germline V gives CDR1 MDHEN, CDR2 SYDVKM. The study, taken as a whole, reports: Blood samples included most of the expanded thyroid clonotypes exceeding 0.001. In validation, the model predicted ophthalmopathy. These predictions came a median roughly 7.1 months before onset.

Of note for this clonotype: What it binds is unknown.

Clinical symptoms, serum thyroxine, TRAb, thyroid ultrasound and orbital computed tomography informed diagnoses. Each 10 ml fresh peripheral blood draw supplied the PBMCs. This chain connects TRBV28 to TRBJ2-7; 7 bases map to TRBD2. The sequenced sample consisted of blood. The source is a man aged 25-45 years with Graves' ophthalmopathy. CDR3 amino acids: CACNAGAPYEQYF. Written as DNA, the CDR3 is TGTGCCTGCAATGCGGGAGCGCCCTACGAGCAGTACTTC.